These T cell receptor beta chains were read from a single sample in a study of blood T cell repertoires in COVID-19. Method: immunoSEQ multiplex PCR; TCRdb's copy keeps in-frame clones and lacks some. The sample carries 200,000 to 250,000 clones, 89% recorded once. The sequenced sample consisted of peripheral blood. These receptor sequences come from a woman in her forties with acute or convalescent COVID-19. Both conserved end residues are part of each CDR3. Each record gives: V gene, clone size, J gene, CDR3 protein. Size is stated for part of the rows, as once, few or many counts, or as a class when the clone is expanded.

v_call: TRBV20-1
clone_size: .
j_call: TRBJ1-1
cdr3_aa: CYPSGGGPPEAFF

v_call: TRBV19
clone_size: .
j_call: TRBJ1-6
cdr3_aa: CASSIIDRANSPLHF

v_call: TRBV25-1
clone_size: .
j_call: TRBJ1-4
cdr3_aa: CASSPPVRGRAEKLFF

v_call: TRBV11-2
clone_size: once
j_call: TRBJ2-5
cdr3_aa: CASSSTQGIRETQYF

v_call: TRBV21-1
clone_size: .
j_call: TRBJ1-5
cdr3_aa: CASKEVGEPQHF

v_call: TRBV7-2
clone_size: .
j_call: TRBJ1-2
cdr3_aa: CASSSGPYRNYGYTF

v_call: TRBV15
clone_size: once
j_call: TRBJ1-5
cdr3_aa: CATSSIDRVQPQHF

v_call: TRBV6-5
clone_size: .
j_call: TRBJ1-4
cdr3_aa: CASSWTGGPEKLFF

v_call: TRBV6-6
clone_size: .
j_call: TRBJ1-6
cdr3_aa: CASSSGREGSPLHF

v_call: TRBV5-4
clone_size: once
j_call: TRBJ1-1
cdr3_aa: CASSSVQGNTEAFF

v_call: TRBV5-4
clone_size: .
j_call: TRBJ1-2
cdr3_aa: CASSLGGGGYTF

v_call: TRBV5-1
clone_size: .
j_call: TRBJ2-3
cdr3_aa: CASMRRGTDTQYF

v_call: TRBV2
clone_size: .
j_call: TRBJ1-5
cdr3_aa: CASRARQGNQPQHF

v_call: TRBV5-1
clone_size: .
j_call: TRBJ1-2
cdr3_aa: CASSLGAGGQTYGYTF

v_call: TRBV9
clone_size: .
j_call: TRBJ1-1
cdr3_aa: CASSVRSQGGTEAFF

v_call: TRBV9
clone_size: .
j_call: TRBJ1-3
cdr3_aa: CASSPTRGAGNTIYF

v_call: TRBV19
clone_size: .
j_call: TRBJ1-2
cdr3_aa: CASTESGIYGYTF

v_call: TRBV18
clone_size: .
j_call: TRBJ1-4
cdr3_aa: CASSPTGTADEKLFF

v_call: TRBV7-2
clone_size: .
j_call: TRBJ2-3
cdr3_aa: CASSLVLAGFDTQYF

v_call: TRBV5-8
clone_size: .
j_call: TRBJ1-1
cdr3_aa: CASSLFIGTGANTEAFF

v_call: TRBV10-2
clone_size: .
j_call: TRBJ1-4
cdr3_aa: CASSDPGATNEKLFF

v_call: TRBV5-4
clone_size: .
j_call: TRBJ2-1
cdr3_aa: CASSLALGSNNEQFF